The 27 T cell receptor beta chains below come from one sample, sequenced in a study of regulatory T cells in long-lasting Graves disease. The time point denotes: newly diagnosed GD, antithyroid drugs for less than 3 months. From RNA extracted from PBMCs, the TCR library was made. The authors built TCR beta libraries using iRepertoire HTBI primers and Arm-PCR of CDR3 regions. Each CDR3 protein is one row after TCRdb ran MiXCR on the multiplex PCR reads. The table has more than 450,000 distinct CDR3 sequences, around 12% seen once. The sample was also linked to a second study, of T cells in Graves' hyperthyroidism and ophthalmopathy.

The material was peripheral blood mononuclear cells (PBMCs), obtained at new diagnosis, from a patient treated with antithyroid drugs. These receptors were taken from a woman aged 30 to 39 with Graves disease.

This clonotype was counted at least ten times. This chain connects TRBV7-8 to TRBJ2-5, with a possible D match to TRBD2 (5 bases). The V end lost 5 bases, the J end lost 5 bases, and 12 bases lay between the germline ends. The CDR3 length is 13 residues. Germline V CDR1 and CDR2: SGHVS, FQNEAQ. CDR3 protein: CASSPRVRETQYF. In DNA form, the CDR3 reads TGTGCCAGCAGCCCGAGGGTCCGGGAGACCCAGTACTTC.

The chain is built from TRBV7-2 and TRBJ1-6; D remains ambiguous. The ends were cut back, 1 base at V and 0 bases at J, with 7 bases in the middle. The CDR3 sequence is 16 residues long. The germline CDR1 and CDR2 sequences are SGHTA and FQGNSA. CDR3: CASSLGWSSYNSPLHF. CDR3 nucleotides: TGTGCCAGCAGCTTAGGGTGGAGCTCCTATAATTCACCCCTCCACTTT.

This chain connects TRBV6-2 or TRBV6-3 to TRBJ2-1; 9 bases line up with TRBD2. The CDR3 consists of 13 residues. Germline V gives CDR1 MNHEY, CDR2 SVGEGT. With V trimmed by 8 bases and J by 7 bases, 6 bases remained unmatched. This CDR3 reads CASVLAGFNEQFF. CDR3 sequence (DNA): TGTGCCAGCGTGCTAGCGGGATTTAATGAGCAGTTCTTC.

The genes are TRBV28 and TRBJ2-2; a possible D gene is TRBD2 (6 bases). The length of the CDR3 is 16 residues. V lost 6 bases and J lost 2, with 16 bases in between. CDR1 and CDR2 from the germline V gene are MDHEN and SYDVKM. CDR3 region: CASRSPGLINTGELFF. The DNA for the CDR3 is TGTGCCAGCAGAAGCCCGGGACTTATTAACACCGGGGAGCTGTTTTTT.

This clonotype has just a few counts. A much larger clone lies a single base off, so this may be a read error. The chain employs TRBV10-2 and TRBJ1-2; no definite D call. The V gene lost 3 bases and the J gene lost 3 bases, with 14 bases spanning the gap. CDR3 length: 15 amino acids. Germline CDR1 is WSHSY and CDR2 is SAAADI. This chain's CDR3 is CASSDGAGMDYGYTF. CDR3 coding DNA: TGCGCCAGCAGTGATGGCGCAGGAATGGACTATGGCTACACCTTC.

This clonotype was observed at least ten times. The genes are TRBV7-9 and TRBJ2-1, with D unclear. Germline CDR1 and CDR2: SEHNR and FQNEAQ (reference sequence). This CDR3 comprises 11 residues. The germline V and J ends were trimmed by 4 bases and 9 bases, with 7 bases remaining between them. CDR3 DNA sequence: TGTGCCAGCAGCTCGGTACCTGAGCAGTTCTTC. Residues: CASSSVPEQFF.

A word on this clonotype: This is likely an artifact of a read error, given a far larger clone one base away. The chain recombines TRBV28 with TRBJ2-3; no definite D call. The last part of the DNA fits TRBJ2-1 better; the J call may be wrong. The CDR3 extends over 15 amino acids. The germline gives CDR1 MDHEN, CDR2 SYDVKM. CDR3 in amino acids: CASSFLARAPGEQFF. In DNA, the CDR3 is TGTGCCAGCAGTTTTTTGGCGAGAGCCCCGGGTGAGCAGTTCTTC.

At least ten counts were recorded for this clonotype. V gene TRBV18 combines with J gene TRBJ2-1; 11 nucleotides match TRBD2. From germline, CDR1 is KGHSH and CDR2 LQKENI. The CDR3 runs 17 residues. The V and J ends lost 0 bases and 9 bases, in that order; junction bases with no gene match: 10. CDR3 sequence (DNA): TGTGCCAGCTCACCACCTTCACAACTAGCGGGAGCGGTTGAGCAGTTCTTC. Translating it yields CASSPPSQLAGAVEQFF.

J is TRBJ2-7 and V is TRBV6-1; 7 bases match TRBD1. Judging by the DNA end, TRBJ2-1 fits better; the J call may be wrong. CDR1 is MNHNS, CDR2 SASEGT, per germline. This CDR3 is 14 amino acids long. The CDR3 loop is CASSDRDSHNEQFF. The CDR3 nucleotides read TGTGCCAGCAGTGACCGGGACAGCCACAATGAGCAGTTCTTC.

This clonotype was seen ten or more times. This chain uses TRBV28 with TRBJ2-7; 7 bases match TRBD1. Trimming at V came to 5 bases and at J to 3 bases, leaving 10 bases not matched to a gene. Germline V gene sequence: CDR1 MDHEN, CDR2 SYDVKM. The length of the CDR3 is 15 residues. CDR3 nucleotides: TGTGCCAGCAGTCGCCCCGGGACAGCACTCTACGAGCAGTACTTC. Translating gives CASSRPGTALYEQYF.

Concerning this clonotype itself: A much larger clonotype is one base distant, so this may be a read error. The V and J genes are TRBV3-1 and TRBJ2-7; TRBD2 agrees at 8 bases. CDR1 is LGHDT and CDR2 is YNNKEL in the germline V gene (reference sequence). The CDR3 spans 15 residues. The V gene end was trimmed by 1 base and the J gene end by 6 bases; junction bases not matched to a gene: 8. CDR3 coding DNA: TGTGCCAGCAGCCAAGTGGGAGTAGCGGGATTCGAGCAGTACTTC. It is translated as CASSQVGVAGFEQYF.

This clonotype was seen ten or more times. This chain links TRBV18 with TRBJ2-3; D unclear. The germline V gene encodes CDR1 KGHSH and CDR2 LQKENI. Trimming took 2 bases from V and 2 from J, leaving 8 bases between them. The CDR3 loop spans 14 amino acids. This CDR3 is CASSPGPATDTQYF. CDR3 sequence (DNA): TGTGCCAGCTCACCAGGCCCCGCCACAGATACGCAGTATTTT.

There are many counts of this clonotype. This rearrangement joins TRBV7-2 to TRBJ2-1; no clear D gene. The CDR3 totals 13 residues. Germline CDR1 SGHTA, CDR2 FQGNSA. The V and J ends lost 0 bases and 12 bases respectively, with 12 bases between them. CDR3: CASSLAVEKPQFF. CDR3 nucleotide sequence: TGTGCCAGCAGCTTAGCAGTCGAGAAGCCGCAGTTCTTC.

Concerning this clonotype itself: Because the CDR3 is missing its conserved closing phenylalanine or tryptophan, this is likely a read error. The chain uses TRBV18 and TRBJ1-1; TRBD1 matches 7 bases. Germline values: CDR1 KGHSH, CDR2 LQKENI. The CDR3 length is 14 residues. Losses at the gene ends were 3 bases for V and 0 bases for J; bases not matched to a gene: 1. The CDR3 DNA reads TGTGCCAGCTCACCGGGACAGTTGAACACTGAAGCTTTCTTA. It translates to CASSPGQLNTEAFL.

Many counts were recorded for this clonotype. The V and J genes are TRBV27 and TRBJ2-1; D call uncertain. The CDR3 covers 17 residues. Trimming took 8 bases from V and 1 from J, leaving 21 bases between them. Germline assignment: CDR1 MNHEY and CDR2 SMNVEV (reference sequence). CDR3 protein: CASGPPIPHHSYNEQFF. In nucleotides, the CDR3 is TGTGCCAGCGGACCTCCGATTCCACACCATTCCTACAATGAGCAGTTCTTC.

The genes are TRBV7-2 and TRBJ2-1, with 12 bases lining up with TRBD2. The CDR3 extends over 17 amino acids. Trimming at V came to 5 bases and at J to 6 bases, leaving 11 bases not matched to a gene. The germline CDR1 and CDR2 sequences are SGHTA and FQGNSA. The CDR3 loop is CASSPRLWTSGTNEQFF. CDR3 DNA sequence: TGTGCCAGCAGCCCGAGGTTGTGGACTAGCGGGACCAATGAGCAGTTCTTC. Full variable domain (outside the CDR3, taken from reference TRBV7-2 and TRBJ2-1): GAGVSQSPSNKVTEKGKDVELRCDPISGHTALYWYRQSLGQGLEFLIYFQGNSAPDKSGLPSDRFSAERTGGSVSTLTIQRTQQEDSAVYLCASSPRLWTSGTNEQFFGPGTRLTVL.

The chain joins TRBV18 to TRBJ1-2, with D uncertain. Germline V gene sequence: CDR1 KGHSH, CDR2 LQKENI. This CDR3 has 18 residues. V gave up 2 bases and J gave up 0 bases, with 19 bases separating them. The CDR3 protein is CASSPLRATQTTNYGYTF. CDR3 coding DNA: TGTGCCAGCTCACCATTGAGGGCCACGCAGACGACTAACTATGGCTACACCTTC.

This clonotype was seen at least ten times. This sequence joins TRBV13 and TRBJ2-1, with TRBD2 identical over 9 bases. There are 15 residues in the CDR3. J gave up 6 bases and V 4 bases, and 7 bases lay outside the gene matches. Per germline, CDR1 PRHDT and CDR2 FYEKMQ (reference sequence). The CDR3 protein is CASSWAPTSGNEQFF. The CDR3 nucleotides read TGTGCCAGCAGCTGGGCTCCGACTAGCGGCAATGAGCAGTTCTTC. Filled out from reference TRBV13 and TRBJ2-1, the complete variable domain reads AAGVIQSPRHLIKEKRETATLKCYPIPRHDTVYWYQQGPGQDPQFLISFYEKMQSDKGSIPDRFSAQQFSDYHSELNMSSLELGDSALYFCASSWAPTSGNEQFFGPGTRLTVL.

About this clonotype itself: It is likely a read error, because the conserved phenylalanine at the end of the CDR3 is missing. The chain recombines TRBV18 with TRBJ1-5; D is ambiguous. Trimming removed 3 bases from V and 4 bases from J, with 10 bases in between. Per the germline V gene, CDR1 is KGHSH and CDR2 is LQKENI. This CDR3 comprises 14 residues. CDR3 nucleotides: TGTGCCAGCTCACCCGCCGGTGGGAATCAGCCCCAGCATTTA. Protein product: CASSPAGGNQPQHL.

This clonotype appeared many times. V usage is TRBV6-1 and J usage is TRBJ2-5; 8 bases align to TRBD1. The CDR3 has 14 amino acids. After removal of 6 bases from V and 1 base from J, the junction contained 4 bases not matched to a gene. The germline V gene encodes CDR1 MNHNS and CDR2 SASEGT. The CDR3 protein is CASRDTGGQETQYF. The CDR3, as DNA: TGTGCCAGCAGGGATACAGGGGGCCAAGAGACCCAGTACTTC.

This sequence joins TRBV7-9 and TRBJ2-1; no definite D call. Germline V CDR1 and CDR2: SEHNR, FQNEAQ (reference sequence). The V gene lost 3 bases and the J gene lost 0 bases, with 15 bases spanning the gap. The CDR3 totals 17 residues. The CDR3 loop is CASSLAGSRISYNEQFF. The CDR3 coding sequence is TGTGCCAGCAGCTTGGCTGGGTCACGGATCTCCTACAATGAGCAGTTCTTC.

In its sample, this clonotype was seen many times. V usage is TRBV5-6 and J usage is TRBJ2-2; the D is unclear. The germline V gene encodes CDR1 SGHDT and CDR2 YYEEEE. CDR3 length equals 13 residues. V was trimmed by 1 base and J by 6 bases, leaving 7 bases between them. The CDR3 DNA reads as TGTGCCAGCAGCTTGTGGAGTCCCGGGGAGCTGTTTTTT. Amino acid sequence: CASSLWSPGELFF.

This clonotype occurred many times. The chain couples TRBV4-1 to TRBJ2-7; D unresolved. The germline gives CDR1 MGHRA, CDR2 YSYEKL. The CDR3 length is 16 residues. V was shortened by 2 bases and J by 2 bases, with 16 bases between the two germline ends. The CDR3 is CASSQLAGLSPYEQYF. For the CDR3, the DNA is TGCGCCAGCAGCCAACTTGCTGGATTATCCCCCTACGAGCAGTACTTC.

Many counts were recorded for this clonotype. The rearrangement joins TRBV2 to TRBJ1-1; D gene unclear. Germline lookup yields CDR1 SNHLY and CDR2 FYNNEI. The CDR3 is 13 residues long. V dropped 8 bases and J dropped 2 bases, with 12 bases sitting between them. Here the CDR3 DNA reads TGTGCCAGCCAAGCTAGGAGAAACACTGAAGCTTTCTTT. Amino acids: CASQARRNTEAFF.

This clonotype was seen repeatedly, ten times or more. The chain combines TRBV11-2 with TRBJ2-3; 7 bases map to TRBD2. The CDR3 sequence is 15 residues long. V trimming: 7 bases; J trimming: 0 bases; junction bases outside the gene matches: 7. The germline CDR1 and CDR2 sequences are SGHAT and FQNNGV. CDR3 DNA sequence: TGTGCCAGCATGAATCTAGCGGCAAGCACAGATACGCAGTATTTT. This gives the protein CASMNLAASTDTQYF.

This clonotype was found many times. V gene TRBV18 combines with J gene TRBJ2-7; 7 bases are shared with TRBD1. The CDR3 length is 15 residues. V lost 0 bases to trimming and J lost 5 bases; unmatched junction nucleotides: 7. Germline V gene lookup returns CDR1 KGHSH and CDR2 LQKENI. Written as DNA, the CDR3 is TGTGCCAGCTCACCACCGCTACAGGGGTGGAACGAGCAGTACTTC. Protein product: CASSPPLQGWNEQYF. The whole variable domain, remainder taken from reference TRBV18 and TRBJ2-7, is NAGVMQNPRHLVRRRGQEARLRCSPMKGHSHVYWYRQLPEEGLKFMVYLQKENIIDESGMPKERFSAEFPKEGPSILRIQQVVRGDSAAYFCASSPPLQGWNEQYFGPGTRLTVT.

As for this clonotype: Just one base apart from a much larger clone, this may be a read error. CDR3 DNA sequence: TGTGCCAGCAGAGAGGGACCGAGGGGGCAAGAGCAGTACTTC. It yields the protein CASREGPRGQEQYF. This chain joins TRBV6-1 and TRBJ2-7, with TRBD1 identical over 7 bases. This CDR3 has 14 amino acids. Germline trimming cut 6 bases from V and 7 bases from J; bases unmatched to any gene: 12. Germline CDR1 MNHNS, CDR2 SASEGT.